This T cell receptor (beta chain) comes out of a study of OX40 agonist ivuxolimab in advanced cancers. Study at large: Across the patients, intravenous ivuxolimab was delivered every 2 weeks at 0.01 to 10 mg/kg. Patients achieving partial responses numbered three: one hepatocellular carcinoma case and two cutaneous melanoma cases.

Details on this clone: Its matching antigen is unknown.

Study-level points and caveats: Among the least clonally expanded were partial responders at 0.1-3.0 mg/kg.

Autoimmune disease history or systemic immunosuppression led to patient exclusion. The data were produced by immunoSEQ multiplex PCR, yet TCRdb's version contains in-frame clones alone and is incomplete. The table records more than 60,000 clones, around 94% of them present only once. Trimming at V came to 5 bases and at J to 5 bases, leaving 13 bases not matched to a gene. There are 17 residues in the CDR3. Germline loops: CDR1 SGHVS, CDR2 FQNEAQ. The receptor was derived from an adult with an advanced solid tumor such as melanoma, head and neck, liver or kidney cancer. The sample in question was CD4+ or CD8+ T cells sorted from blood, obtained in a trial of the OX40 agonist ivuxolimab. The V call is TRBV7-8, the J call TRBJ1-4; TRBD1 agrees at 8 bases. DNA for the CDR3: TGTGCCAGCAGCGTTGCTGATTGGGACAGGAAAAATGAAAAACTGTTTTTT. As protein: CASSVADWDRKNEKLFF. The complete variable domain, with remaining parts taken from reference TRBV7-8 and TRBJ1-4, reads GAGVSQSPRYKVAKRGQDVALRCDPISGHVSLFWYQQALGQGPEFLTYFQNEAQLDKSGLPSDRFFAERPEGSVSTLKIQRTQQEDSAVYLCASSVADWDRKNEKLFFGSGTQLSVL.